The 8 T cell receptor beta chains given below trace back to one sample, sequenced in a study of T-cell reconstitution after alpha-beta-depleted transplantation in children. Unique molecular identifiers were built into the TCRbeta library. TCRdb processed the PCR reads anew with MiXCR; each CDR3 protein has one entry. This table has hundreds of thousands of distinct CDR3 sequences, over 20% appearing once. Sequencing was performed on PBMCs, taken before TCRalphabeta/CD19-depleted stem cell transplant. The source of these receptors is a girl aged 2-10 years with Fanconi anemia, due to receive a stem cell transplant.

This clonotype was seen more than once but under ten times. The rearrangement links TRBV7-2 to TRBJ1-2; 9 bases map to TRBD1. In germline, CDR1 is SGHTA, CDR2 FQGNSA. J gave up 5 bases and V 5 bases, and 3 bases lay outside the gene matches. The CDR3 runs to 13 residues. The CDR3 DNA reads as TGTGCCAGCAGCGAAGACAGGGGGTATGGCTACACCTTC. Translating it yields CASSEDRGYGYTF.

This chain connects TRBV7-9 to TRBJ2-2; D unclear. The CDR3 sequence is 13 residues long. Germline V CDR1 and CDR2: SEHNR, FQNEAQ (reference sequence). Trimming cost V 4 bases and J 7 bases, with 10 bases left between them. The CDR3 is CASSSLGFGELFF. The DNA of the CDR3 is TGTGCCAGCAGCTCCCTCGGGTTCGGGGAGCTGTTTTTT.

The sample holds many counts of this clonotype. The J gene is TRBJ2-1, the V gene TRBV15; TRBD2 is a possible D gene (7 bases). The CDR3 loop spans 15 amino acids. Germline values: CDR1 LNHNV, CDR2 YYDKDF (reference sequence). V was trimmed by 6 bases and J by 4 bases, leaving 16 bases between them. The CDR3 loop reads CATRGGGPAYNEQFF. CDR3 in DNA: TGTGCCACCAGAGGGGGGGGGCCGGCTTACAATGAGCAGTTCTTC.

The chain uses TRBV20-1 and TRBJ2-1; maybe TRBD2 (6 bases). The germline V and J ends were trimmed by 3 bases and 5 bases, with 11 bases remaining between them. The CDR3 consists of 13 residues. Germline lookup yields CDR1 DFQATT and CDR2 SNEGSKA (reference sequence). The CDR3 DNA is TGCAGTGCTAGGAGATGGGGGGACAATGAGCAGTTCTTC. Amino acids: CSARRWGDNEQFF.

The chain uses TRBV6-5 and TRBJ2-1; 8 positions agree with TRBD2. Trimming at V came to 6 bases and at J to 7 bases, leaving 5 bases not matched to a gene. CDR3 length equals 13 residues. CDR1 and CDR2 (germline): MNHEY, SVGAGI. The CDR3 region has the DNA TGTGCCAGCAGAGCGGGAGTTTGGAATGAGCAGTTCTTC. Amino acids: CASRAGVWNEQFF.

The V call is TRBV2, the J call TRBJ2-3; 14 nucleotides align to TRBD2. Germline values: CDR1 SNHLY, CDR2 FYNNEI. The CDR3 totals 16 residues. V shed 7 bases and J 6 bases; nucleotides not matched to a gene: 9. CDR3 coding DNA: TGTGCCAGCACTCTTGCGGGACTAGCGGGAGTTGATACGCAGTATTTT. Translation gives CASTLAGLAGVDTQYF.

The genes are TRBV27 and TRBJ2-5; D gene uncertain. The germline CDR1 and CDR2 sequences are MNHEY and SMNVEV (reference sequence). The CDR3 consists of 13 residues. Trimming left V 5 bases short and J 5 bases short, with 12 bases between. The CDR3 sequence: CASSHPTFETQYF. Written as DNA, the CDR3 is TGTGCCAGCAGTCACCCTACGTTTGAGACCCAGTACTTC.

The chain uses TRBV11-2 and TRBJ2-1; TRBD2 agrees at 9 bases. Germline CDR1 and CDR2: SGHAT and FQNNGV. V lost 4 bases and J lost 4; bases outside the gene matches: 20. CDR3 size: 20 residues. The CDR3 nucleotides read TGTGCCAGCAGCTCCCCGGAGGATCTAGCGGGGCACCGTTCGTACAATGAGCAGTTCTTC. It is translated as CASSSPEDLAGHRSYNEQFF. The variable domain in full, completed from reference TRBV11-2 and TRBJ2-1, reads EAGVAQSPRYKIIEKRQSVAFWCNPISGHATLYWYQQILGQGPKLLIQFQNNGVVDDSQLPKDRFSAERLKGVDSTLKIQPAKLEDSAVYLCASSSPEDLAGHRSYNEQFFGPGTRLTVL.